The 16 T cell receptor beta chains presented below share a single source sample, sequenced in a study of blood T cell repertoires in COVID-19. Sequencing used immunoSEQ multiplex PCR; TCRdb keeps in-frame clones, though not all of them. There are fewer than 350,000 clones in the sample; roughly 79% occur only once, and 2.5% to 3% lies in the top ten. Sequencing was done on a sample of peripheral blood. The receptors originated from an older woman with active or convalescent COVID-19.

CDR3 loop: CASSPPTQGLNSPLHF. In DNA form, the CDR3 reads TGTGCCAGCTCACCACCCACACAGGGGCTGAATTCACCCCTCCACTTT. The chain joins TRBV18 to TRBJ1-6, with 7 positions matching TRBD1. Trimming cost V 0 bases and J 7 bases; bases outside gene matches: 6. Germline V CDR1 and CDR2: KGHSH, LQKENI. CDR3 size: 16 residues. Drawing the rest from reference TRBV18 and TRBJ1-6, the complete variable domain is NAGVMQNPRHLVRRRGQEARLRCSPMKGHSHVYWYRQLPEEGLKFMVYLQKENIIDESGMPKERFSAEFPKEGPSILRIQQVVRGDSAAYFCASSPPTQGLNSPLHFGNGTRLTVT.

DNA of the CDR3: TGTGCCAGCAGCCACGGTGGGCGTCCTGGAGGGACCCAGTACTTC. This codes for CASSHGGRPGGTQYF. The chain has TRBV5-6 and TRBJ2-5, with D tentatively TRBD2 (5 bases). The CDR3 length is 15 residues. Germline CDR1 and CDR2: SGHDT and YYEEEE. The ends were cut back, 4 bases at V and 7 bases at J, with 20 bases in the middle. Full variable domain (missing parts from reference TRBV5-6 and TRBJ2-5): DAGVTQSPTHLIKTRGQQVTLRCSPKSGHDTVSWYQQALGQGPQFIFQYYEEEERQRGNFPDRFSGHQFPNYSSELNVNALLLGDSALYLCASSHGGRPGGTQYFGPGTRLLVL.

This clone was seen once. The CDR3 sequence: CASSPVRGLDDQPQHF. The CDR3 DNA reads TGTGCCAGCTCACCAGTTCGAGGACTTGATGATCAGCCCCAGCATTTT. J is TRBJ1-5 and V is TRBV18; D is ambiguous. The CDR3 extends over 16 amino acids. Trimming pared 2 bases from V and 5 bases from J, leaving 16 bases between. Per germline, CDR1 KGHSH and CDR2 LQKENI. Based on the CDR3 plus reference TRBV18 and TRBJ1-5, the full variable domain is NAGVMQNPRHLVRRRGQEARLRCSPMKGHSHVYWYRQLPEEGLKFMVYLQKENIIDESGMPKERFSAEFPKEGPSILRIQQVVRGDSAAYFCASSPVRGLDDQPQHFGDGTRLSIL.

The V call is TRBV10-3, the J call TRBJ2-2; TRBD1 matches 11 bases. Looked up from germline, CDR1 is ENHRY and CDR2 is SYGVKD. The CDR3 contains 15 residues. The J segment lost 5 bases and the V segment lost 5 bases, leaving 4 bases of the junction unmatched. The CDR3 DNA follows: TGTGCCATCAGTCTCGGACAGGGGGCGACCGGGGAGCTGTTTTTT. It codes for CAISLGQGATGELFF.

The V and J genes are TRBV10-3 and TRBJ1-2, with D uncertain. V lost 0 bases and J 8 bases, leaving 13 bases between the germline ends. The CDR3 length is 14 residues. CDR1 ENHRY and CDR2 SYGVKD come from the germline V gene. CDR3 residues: CAISESTGRGGYTF. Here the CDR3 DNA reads TGTGCCATCAGTGAGTCGACCGGGAGAGGGGGCTACACCTTC.

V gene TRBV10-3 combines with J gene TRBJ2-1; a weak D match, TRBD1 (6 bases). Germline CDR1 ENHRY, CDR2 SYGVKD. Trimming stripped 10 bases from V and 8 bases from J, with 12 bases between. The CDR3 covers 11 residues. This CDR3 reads CATAGAHEQFF. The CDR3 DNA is TGTGCCACCGCAGGGGCCCATGAGCAGTTCTTC.

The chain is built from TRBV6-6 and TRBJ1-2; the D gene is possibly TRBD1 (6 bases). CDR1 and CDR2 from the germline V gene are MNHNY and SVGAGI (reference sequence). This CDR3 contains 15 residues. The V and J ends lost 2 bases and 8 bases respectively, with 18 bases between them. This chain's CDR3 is CASSYKRGGAEGYTF. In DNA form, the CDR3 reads TGTGCCAGCAGTTACAAAAGAGGGGGGGCCGAAGGCTACACCTTC.

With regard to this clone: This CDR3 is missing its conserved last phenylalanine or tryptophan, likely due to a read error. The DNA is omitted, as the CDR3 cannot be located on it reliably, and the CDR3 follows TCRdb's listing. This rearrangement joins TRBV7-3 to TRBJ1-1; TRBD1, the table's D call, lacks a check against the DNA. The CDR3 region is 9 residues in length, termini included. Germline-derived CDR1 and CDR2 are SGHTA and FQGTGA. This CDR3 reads CASSLGQMI.

CDR3 DNA: TGTGCCAGTAGACCGAGAGGACAGGCTCTAGCCAAAAACATTCAGTACTTC. Protein product: CASRPRGQALAKNIQYF. The rearrangement joins TRBV19 to TRBJ2-4; 7 bases match TRBD1. V was clipped by 6 bases and J by 0 bases; unmatched bases: 11. The germline V gene has CDR1 LNHDA and CDR2 SQIVND (reference sequence). This CDR3 spans 17 amino acids.

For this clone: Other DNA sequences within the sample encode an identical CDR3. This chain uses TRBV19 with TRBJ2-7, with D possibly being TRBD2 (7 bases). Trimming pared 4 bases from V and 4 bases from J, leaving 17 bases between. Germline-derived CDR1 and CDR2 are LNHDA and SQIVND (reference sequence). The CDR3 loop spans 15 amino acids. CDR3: CASSKRLAGEYEQYF. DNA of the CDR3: TGTGCCAGTAGTAAAAGACTAGCAGGGGAGTACGAGCAGTACTTC.

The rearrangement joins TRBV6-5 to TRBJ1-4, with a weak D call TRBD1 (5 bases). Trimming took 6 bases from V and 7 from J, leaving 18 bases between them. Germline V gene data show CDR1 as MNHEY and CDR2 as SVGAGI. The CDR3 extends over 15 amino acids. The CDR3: CASSLGAGIGEKLFF. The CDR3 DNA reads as TGTGCCAGCAGCCTAGGGGCAGGGATAGGTGAAAAACTGTTTTTT.

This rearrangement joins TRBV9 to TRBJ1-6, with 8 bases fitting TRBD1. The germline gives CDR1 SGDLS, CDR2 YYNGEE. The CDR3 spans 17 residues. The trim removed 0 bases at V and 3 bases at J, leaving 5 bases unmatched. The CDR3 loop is CASSVGDRPIYNSPLHF. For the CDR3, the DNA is TGTGCCAGCAGCGTAGGGGACAGGCCGATCTATAATTCACCCCTCCACTTT.

In DNA form, the CDR3 reads TGTGCCACCAGCAGGGGAACAGGGGCCGGGCATTATGGCTACACCTTC. This encodes CATSRGTGAGHYGYTF. J is TRBJ1-2 and V is TRBV15; 7 positions agree with TRBD1. The trim removed 3 bases at V and 5 bases at J, leaving 12 bases unmatched. There are 16 residues in the CDR3. Germline CDR1 and CDR2: LNHNV and YYDKDF (reference sequence). Full variable domain (missing parts from reference TRBV15 and TRBJ1-2): DAMVIQNPRYQVTQFGKPVTLSCSQTLNHNVMYWYQQKSSQAPKLLFHYYDKDFNNEADTPDNFQSRRPNTSFCFLDIRSPGLGDTAMYLCATSRGTGAGHYGYTFGSGTRLTVV.

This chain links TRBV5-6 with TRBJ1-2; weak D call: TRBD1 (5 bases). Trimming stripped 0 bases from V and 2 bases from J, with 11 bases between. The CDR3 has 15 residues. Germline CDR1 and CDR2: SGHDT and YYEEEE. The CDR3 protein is CASSLAGGFNYGYTF. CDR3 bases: TGTGCCAGCAGCTTGGCCGGGGGTTTCAACTATGGCTACACCTTC.

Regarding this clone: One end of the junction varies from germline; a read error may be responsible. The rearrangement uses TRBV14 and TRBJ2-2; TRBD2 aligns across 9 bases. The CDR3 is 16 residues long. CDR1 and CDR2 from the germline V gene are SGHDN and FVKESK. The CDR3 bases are TGTGCCAGCAGCCTACCGCGGGGGGGGAACGCCGGGGAGCTGTTTTTT. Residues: CASSLPRGGNAGELFF.

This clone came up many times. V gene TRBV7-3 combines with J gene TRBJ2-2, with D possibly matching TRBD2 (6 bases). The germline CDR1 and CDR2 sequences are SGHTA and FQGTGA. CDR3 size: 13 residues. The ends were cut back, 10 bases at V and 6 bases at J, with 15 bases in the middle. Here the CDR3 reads CATRIREAGELFF. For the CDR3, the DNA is TGTGCCACAAGGATCAGGGAGGCCGGGGAGCTGTTTTTT.